The T cell receptor beta chain described here comes from a study of regulatory T cells in long-lasting Graves disease. Broader study findings: The number of shared public clonotypes was higher in persistent patients (fewer than 3,000) than new patients (966).

This clonotype was seen only a few times. Its antigen is undetermined. The time point: newly diagnosed GD, antithyroid drugs for less than 3 months. The TCR library was made from RNA that had been extracted from PBMCs in TRIzol. TCR beta libraries were built with iRepertoire HTBI primers and Arm-PCR of CDR3 regions. Each CDR3 protein is one row after TCRdb ran MiXCR on the multiplex PCR reads. The sample has roughly 360,000 distinct CDR3 sequences, over 9.5% seen once. Trimming stripped 3 bases from V and 3 bases from J, with 11 bases between. CDR1 and CDR2 (germline): SQVTM, ANQGSEA. The CDR3 is 13 amino acids. A further study also used this sample, focusing on T cells in Graves' hyperthyroidism and ophthalmopathy.

This clonotype originated in a woman aged 18-29 years with Graves disease. Sequences were derived from peripheral blood mononuclear cells (PBMCs), sampled at new diagnosis, from a patient treated with antithyroid drugs. This sequence joins TRBV29-1 and TRBJ1-2; no reliable D call. The CDR3 spells CSVESLEDYGYTF. CDR3 nucleotides: TGCAGCGTTGAGTCCCTGGAGGACTATGGCTACACCTTC.